This T cell receptor (beta chain) was sequenced during a study of cytomegalovirus exposure and HLA in healthy donors. Background on the study: A preliminary data release comprised approximately 85 million unique TCRs obtained from HLA-typed donors. Study conclusions and caveats: Highly shared variants forming one cluster were likely a sequencing artifact.

The PCR contained 60 Vbeta and 13 Jbeta primers. Original processing methods: A later analysis tallied 75 million to 80 million unique TCR beta chains, roughly 11 million of them shared. Sequenced by immunoSEQ multiplex PCR; TCRdb stores in-frame clones only, minus some. V, J and clone size reflect that table, while D and trimming were determined from the DNA. The sample records 150,000 to 180,000 clones, approximately 80% being singletons. Points on this clone: Its antigen is undetermined.

The CDR3 is 14 amino acids. V was trimmed by 7 bases and J by 3 bases, leaving 19 bases between them. Germline V CDR1 and CDR2: GTSNPN, SVGIG (reference sequence). This sequence originates from a woman in her forties in good health and CMV-seropositive. The chain has TRBV30 and TRBJ2-7; D is perhaps TRBD1 (6 bases). Source material: PBMCs. In DNA, the CDR3 is TGTGCCTCTACAAACCAAGCCAGGGGCTACGAGCAGTACTTC. It is translated as CASTNQARGYEQYF.